One T cell receptor (beta chain) is described in this entry. Its matching antigen is unknown. The junction had 7 bases not matched to a gene; V was cut back by 4 bases and J by 8 bases. CDR1 and CDR2 from the germline V gene are SGHTA and FQGNSA. The CDR3 totals 13 residues. These data are taken from a study of response to subunit inactivated influenza vaccine. General study results and limits: The authors offered the suggestion that each seasonal influenza vaccination recruits few new T cells.

TCRdb reanalysed the RT-PCR reads using MiXCR and keeps one entry per CDR3 protein. The table includes under 950,000 distinct CDR3 sequences, 21% detected once. This TCR derives from a man aged 45-65 years who received an inactivated influenza vaccine. The material sequenced was PBMCs from blood, taken more than 4 days after vaccination. The chain links TRBV7-2 to TRBJ1-1, with 7 bases aligning to TRBD1. CDR3 coding DNA: TGTGCCAGCAGCTCCGAGGAGGGGGCAGAAGCTTTCTTT. Translated, it gives CASSSEEGAEAFF.